The clone carrying this TCR beta chain was counted at least ten times. TCRdb recomputed calls from the 5' RACE reads with MiXCR, one row per CDR3 protein. Among about 250,000 distinct CDR3 sequences, about 3.5% were seen once, and the ten largest hold around 19%. The CDR3 length is 14 residues. V shed 4 bases and J shed 2 bases, with 12 bases lying between them. The germline V gene encodes CDR1 LGHDT and CDR2 YNNKEL (reference sequence). These data belong to a study of T cells after yellow fever vaccination. The TCR sequence derives from a man younger than 30 who received the YFV17D yellow fever vaccine. V and J are TRBV3-1 and TRBJ2-7, with a weak D call TRBD1 (6 bases). The sequenced sample was PBMCs, obtained 15 days after the yellow fever booster vaccination. The CDR3 DNA is TGTGCCAGCAGCCCTTCCGGGACACCCTACGAGCAGTACTTC. It specifies CASSPSGTPYEQYF.